These T cell receptor beta chains were read from a single sample in a study of blood T cell repertoires in COVID-19. Some clones are missing from TCRdb's copy, which holds only in-frame ones; the method was immunoSEQ multiplex PCR. Among more than 200,000 clones listed, roughly 80% were seen once. Material: peripheral blood. Source of these receptors: a woman aged 80 or over with COVID-19, enrolled during active disease. CDR3s leave out the opening cysteine and the closing phenylalanine or tryptophan. Each record gives: V gene, J gene, CDR3 length, clone size, CDR3 protein. Expanded clones get a size class; other rows say once, few or many, or leave the size out.

TRBV30	TRBJ2-1	13	once	AWTGSPGSYNEQF
TRBV5-4	TRBJ2-3	9	-	ASSSLDTQY
TRBV6-2/TRBV6-3	TRBJ1-5	13	-	ASSYSISSNQPQH
TRBV6-5	TRBJ1-5	11	-	ATTGDIGQPQH
TRBV25-1	TRBJ2-3	14	-	ASNPIGRGNTDTQY
TRBV7-9	TRBJ1-4	13	-	ASSRDRDNNEKLF
TRBV7-2	TRBJ2-2	13	-	ASSASAGAVGELF
TRBV7-8	TRBJ1-1	14	once	ASSLASVAMNTEAF
TRBV6-2/TRBV6-3	TRBJ2-5	13	-	ASSYSTGSGETQY
TRBV3-1/TRBV3-2	TRBJ2-2	14	-	ASSRNQGQGTGELF
TRBV6-5	TRBJ1-6	11	-	ASRDRVGSPLH
TRBV19	TRBJ1-5	12	few	ASNSGQLNQPQH
TRBV7-8	TRBJ1-3	14	-	ASSLSGLGAGNTIY
TRBV27	TRBJ1-6	14	few	ASRTTGTGYNSPLH
TRBV19	TRBJ1-2	13	-	ATTQGAAPNYGYT
TRBV20-1	TRBJ2-1	13	-	SASLVGGTYNEQF
TRBV27	TRBJ1-3	12	-	AGTIRRAGNTIY
TRBV12-3/TRBV12-4	TRBJ1-2	9	once	ASSLGGGYT
TRBV6-5	TRBJ1-5	13	-	ASSYSGGPNQPQH
TRBV7-2	TRBJ2-5	17	-	ASSLGRLGLAGMRETQY
TRBV6-5	TRBJ1-2	10	-	ASRQQGMGYT
TRBV11-2	TRBJ1-4	14	-	ASSPQGQGANEKLF